The clone carrying this T cell receptor beta chain turned up a few times. Its antigen is as yet unknown. Peripheral blood was drawn, approximately 9.5 milliliters per donor. The data derive from a study of blood T cells in healthy people across ages. The length of the CDR3 is 14 residues. Trimming took 5 bases from V and 10 from J, leaving 22 bases between them. From germline, CDR1 is DFQATT and CDR2 SNEGSKA (reference sequence). A sample-barcoded 5' primer and a J-beta primer mix were used in a second PCR of roughly 7 to 11 cycles. A tag from a template-switch adaptor with 12 random nucleotides marked each cDNA molecule. MiXCR was run by TCRdb on the 5' RACE reads, yielding one entry per CDR3 protein. The profile shows some 1.4 million distinct CDR3 sequences, roughly 40% of them singletons. Study results and limitations: The diversity estimates, figures obtained from one million T cells, were considered underestimates.

This TCR was recovered from a woman younger than 35 in good health. The chain carries TRBV20-1 and TRBJ2-3; D gene uncertain. The sample consisted of blood. CDR3 bases: TGCAGTGCTGTCTCCTCGCCCCAAGAGAAGGCGCAGTATTTT. As protein: CSAVSSPQEKAQYF.